This TCR beta chain is from a study of OX40 agonist ivuxolimab in advanced cancers. Study overall: Patients were given ivuxolimab, an antibody that agonizes OX40 (CD134). Partial responses occurred in Three dose-escalation patients, one with hepatocellular carcinoma and two with cutaneous melanoma.

Clones were sequenced by immunoSEQ multiplex PCR, and TCRdb holds only the in-frame ones, with some missing. The sample includes some 74,000 clones, 85% to 90% of them seen just once. General study findings and limits: On average, CD8+ T cells showed a greater number of expanded clones than CD4+.

The CDR3 is 11 amino acids. Trimming removed 2 bases from V and 6 bases from J, with 6 bases in between. The germline gives CDR1 DFQATT, CDR2 SNEGSKA (reference sequence). On cycle 4 day 1 and cycle 7 day 1, as well as at baseline, blood was sampled. This clone was counted a few times. Its matching antigen is unknown. The chain employs TRBV20-1 and TRBJ2-3; the D is unclear. The clonotype comes from an adult with an advanced solid tumor such as melanoma, head and neck, liver or kidney cancer. Sequences were derived from CD4+ or CD8+ T cells sorted from blood, sampled in a trial of the OX40 agonist ivuxolimab. CDR3 protein: CSARPPDTQYF. Here the CDR3 DNA reads TGCAGTGCTAGACCGCCCGATACGCAGTATTTT.